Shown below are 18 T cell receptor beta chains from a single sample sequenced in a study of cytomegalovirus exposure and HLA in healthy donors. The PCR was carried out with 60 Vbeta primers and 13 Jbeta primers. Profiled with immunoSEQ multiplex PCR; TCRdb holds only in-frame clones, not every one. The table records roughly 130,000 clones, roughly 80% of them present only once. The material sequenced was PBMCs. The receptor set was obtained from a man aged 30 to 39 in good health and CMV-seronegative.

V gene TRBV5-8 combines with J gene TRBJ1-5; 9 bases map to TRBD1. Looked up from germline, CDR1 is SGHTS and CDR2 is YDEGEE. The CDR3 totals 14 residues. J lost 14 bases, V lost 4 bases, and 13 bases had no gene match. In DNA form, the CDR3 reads TGTGCCAGCAGCAATAACGGACAGGGGAAATTCAAGCATTTT. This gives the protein CASSNNGQGKFKHF.

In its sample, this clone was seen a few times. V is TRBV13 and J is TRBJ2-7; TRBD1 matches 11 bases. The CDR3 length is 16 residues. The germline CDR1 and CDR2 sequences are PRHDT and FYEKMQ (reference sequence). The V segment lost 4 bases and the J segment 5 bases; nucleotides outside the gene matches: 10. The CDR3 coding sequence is TGTGCCAGCAGCTCCCTCCTTGGACAGGGGGCTGACGAGCAGTACTTC. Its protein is CASSSLLGQGADEQYF.

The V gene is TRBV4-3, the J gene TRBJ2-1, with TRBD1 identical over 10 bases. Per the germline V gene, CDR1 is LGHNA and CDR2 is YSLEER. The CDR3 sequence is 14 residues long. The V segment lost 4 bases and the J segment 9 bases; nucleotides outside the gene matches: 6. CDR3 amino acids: CASSPGTGAVEQFF. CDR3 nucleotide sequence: TGCGCCAGCAGCCCCGGGACAGGGGCGGTTGAGCAGTTCTTC.

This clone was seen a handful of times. The CDR3 bases are TGTGCCAGTAGTATAGTGGGGGGAGGCCCTACGCAGTATTTT. Its protein is CASSIVGGGPTQYF. This chain uses TRBV19 with TRBJ2-3; D may be TRBD2 (6 bases). Trimming stripped 1 base from V and 8 bases from J, with 13 bases between. The CDR3 is 14 residues long. CDR1 is LNHDA, CDR2 SQIVND, per germline (reference sequence).

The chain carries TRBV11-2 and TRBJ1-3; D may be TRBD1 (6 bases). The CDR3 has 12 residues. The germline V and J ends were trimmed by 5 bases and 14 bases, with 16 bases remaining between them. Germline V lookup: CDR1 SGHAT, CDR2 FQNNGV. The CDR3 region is CASSATGSKLYF. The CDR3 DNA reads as TGTGCCAGCAGCGCCACAGGGTCAAAGTTATATTTT.

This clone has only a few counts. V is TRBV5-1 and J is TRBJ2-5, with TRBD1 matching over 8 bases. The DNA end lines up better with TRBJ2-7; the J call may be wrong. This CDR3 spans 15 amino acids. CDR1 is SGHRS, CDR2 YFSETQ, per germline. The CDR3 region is CASSLGGTGPYEQYF. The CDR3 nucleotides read TGCGCCAGCAGCTTGGGTGGGACAGGCCCCTACGAGCAGTACTTC.

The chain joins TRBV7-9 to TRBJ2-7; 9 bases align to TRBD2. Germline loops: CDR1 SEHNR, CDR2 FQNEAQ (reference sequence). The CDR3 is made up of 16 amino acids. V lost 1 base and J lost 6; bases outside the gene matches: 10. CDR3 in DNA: TGTGCCAGCAGCTTAGGGGGTAGCGGGGGTAGTCTCGAGCAGTACTTC. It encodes CASSLGGSGGSLEQYF.

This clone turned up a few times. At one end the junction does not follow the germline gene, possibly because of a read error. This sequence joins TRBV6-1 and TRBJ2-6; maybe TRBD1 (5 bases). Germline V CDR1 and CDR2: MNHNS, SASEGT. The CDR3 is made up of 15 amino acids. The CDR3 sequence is CAIRTGISGANGLTF. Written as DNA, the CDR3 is TGTGCCATCCGAACGGGTATATCTGGGGCCAACGGCCTGACTTTC.

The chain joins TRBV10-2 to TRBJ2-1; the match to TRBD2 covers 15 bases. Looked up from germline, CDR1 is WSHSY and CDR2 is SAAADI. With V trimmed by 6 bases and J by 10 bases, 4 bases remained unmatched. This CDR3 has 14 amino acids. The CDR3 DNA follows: TGCGCCAGCAGGGGACTAGCGGGGGGTGGGGAGCAGTTCTTC. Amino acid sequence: CASRGLAGGGEQFF.

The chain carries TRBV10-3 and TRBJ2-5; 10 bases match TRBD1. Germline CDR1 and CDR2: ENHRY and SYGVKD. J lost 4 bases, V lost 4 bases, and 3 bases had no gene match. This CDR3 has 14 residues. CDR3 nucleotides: TGTGCCATCAGTGGGTGGACAGGGGGAGAGACCCAGTACTTC. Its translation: CAISGWTGGETQYF.

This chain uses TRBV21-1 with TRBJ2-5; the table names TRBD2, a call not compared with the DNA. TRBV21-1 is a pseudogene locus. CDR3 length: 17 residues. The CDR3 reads CASSKATSGTDQETQYF. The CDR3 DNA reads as TGTGCCAGCAGCAAGGCAACCAGCGGGACCGACCAAGAGACCCAGTACTTC.

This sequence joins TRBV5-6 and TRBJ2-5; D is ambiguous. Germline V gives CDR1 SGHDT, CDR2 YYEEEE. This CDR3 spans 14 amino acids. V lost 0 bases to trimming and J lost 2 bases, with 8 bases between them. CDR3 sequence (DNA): TGTGCCAGCAGCTTGGCGACGGGTCAAGAGACCCAGTACTTC. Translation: CASSLATGQETQYF.

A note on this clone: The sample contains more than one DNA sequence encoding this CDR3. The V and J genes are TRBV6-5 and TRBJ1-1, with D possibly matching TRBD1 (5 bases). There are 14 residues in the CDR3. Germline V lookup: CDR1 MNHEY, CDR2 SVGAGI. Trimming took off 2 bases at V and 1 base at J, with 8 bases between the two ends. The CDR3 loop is CASSYVGGNTEAFF. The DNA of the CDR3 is TGTGCCAGCAGTTACGTCGGGGGGAACACTGAAGCTTTCTTT.

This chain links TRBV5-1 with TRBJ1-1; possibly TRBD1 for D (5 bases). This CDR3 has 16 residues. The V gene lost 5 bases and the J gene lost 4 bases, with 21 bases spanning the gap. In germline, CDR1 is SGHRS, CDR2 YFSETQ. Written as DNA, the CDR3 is TGCGCCAGCAGGGAAGTGCTGTGGACCGGGGGCACTGAAGCTTTCTTT. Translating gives CASREVLWTGGTEAFF.

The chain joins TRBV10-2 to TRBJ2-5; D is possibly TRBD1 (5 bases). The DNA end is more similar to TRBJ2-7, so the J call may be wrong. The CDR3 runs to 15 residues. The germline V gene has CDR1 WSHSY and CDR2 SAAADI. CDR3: CASRGSWGLSYEQYF. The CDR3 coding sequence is TGCGCCAGCAGAGGGTCGTGGGGCCTCTCCTACGAGCAGTACTTC.

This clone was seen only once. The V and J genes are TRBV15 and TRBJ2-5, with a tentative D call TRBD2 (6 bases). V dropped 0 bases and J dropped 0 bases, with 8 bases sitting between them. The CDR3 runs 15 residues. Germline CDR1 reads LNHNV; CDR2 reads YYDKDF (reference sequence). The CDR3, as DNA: TGTGCCACCAGCAGAGATTCGGGGGACCAAGAGACCCAGTACTTC. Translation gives CATSRDSGDQETQYF.

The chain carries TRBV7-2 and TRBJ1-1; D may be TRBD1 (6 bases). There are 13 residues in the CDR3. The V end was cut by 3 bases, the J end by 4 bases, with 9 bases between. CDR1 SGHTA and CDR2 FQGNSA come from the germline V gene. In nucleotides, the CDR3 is TGTGCCAGCAGCTTTGGGGGCGGCACTGAAGCTTTCTTT. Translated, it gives CASSFGGGTEAFF.

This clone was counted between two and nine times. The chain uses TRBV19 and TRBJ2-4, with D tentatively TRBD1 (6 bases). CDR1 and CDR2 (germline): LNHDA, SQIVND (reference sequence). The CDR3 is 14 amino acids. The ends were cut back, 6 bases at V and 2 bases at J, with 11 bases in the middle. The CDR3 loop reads CASRDRLTKNIQYF. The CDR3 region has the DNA TGTGCCAGTAGAGACAGGTTGACCAAAAACATTCAGTACTTC.